This T cell receptor beta chain came from a study of blood T cell repertoires in COVID-19. About the study: Spain, Italy and the United States supplied samples that represented acute and convalescent COVID-19.

Method: immunoSEQ multiplex PCR; TCRdb's copy keeps in-frame clones and lacks some. The sample consists of more than 12,000 clones, around nine tenths of them appearing once. Trimming stripped 5 bases from V and 6 bases from J, with 11 bases between. CDR1 and CDR2 from the germline V gene are MNHEY and SVGEGT. There are 13 residues in the CDR3. The V call is TRBV6-2 or TRBV6-3, the J call TRBJ2-1; weak D call: TRBD1 (6 bases). The sequence was obtained from a human donor in a cohort sampled during active COVID-19. Sequencing was carried out using peripheral blood. CDR3 amino acids: CASSTGFFNEQFF. CDR3 sequence (DNA): TGTGCCAGCAGTACAGGGTTTTTCAATGAGCAGTTCTTC.